One T cell receptor (beta chain) is described in this entry. As yet, its antigen is unknown. Germline V gene data show CDR1 as SGDLS and CDR2 as YYNGEE. The CDR3 contains 11 residues. V was pared by 3 bases and J by 5 bases, with 5 bases between. This record comes from a study of cytomegalovirus exposure and HLA in healthy donors. PCR used 60 Vbeta primers and 13 Jbeta primers. Here immunoSEQ multiplex PCR was the method, and the copy in TCRdb shows in-frame clones only, minus some. Of about 150,000 clones in the sample, 70% to 80% were seen once. Study outcomes and limitations: About 87% or about 30% of the time was how often most TCR beta V segments were productive, according to an earlier analysis. Through in vitro validation, three CMV-associated chains were shown to be specific for CMV antigens. TCR beta chain V- and J-gene trimming was linked, in a later analysis, to a missense variant in DCLRE1C.

This sequence was found in a woman in her forties in good health and CMV-seronegative. What was sequenced was PBMCs. The chain employs TRBV9 and TRBJ1-2; D gene unclear. The CDR3 sequence is CASSELYGYTF. CDR3 DNA sequence: TGTGCCAGCAGCGAACTGTATGGCTACACCTTC.